Following are 16 T cell receptor beta chains from one sample sequenced in a study of control samples from healthy donors and cancer patients. Sequencing used immunoSEQ multiplex PCR; TCRdb keeps in-frame clones, though not all of them. The table shows roughly 220,000 clones, with 90% to 95% occurring only once. The sample consisted of blood. The receptors here all came from a man between 45 and 60 years old in good health.

This rearrangement joins TRBV7-7 to TRBJ2-6, with 9 positions matching TRBD2. Germline trimming cut 5 bases from V and 4 bases from J; bases unmatched to any gene: 15. CDR1 and CDR2 from the germline V gene are SSHAT and FNYEAQ (reference sequence). The CDR3 runs to 19 residues. The CDR3 is CASSQMIAGANGGANVLTF. Written as DNA, the CDR3 is TGTGCCAGCAGCCAGATGATAGCGGGGGCTAATGGAGGGGCCAACGTCCTGACTTTC.

This clone was seen only once. V and J are TRBV5-5 and TRBJ1-1; D unresolved. The CDR3 is 14 amino acids. Trimming left V 1 base short and J 4 bases short, with 11 bases between. Germline assignment: CDR1 SGHKS and CDR2 YYEKEE (reference sequence). CDR3 bases: TGTGCCAGCAGCTTGATGGGTCCCCGCACTGAAGCTTTCTTT. It translates to CASSLMGPRTEAFF.

This chain connects TRBV2 to TRBJ1-4; no clear D. V lost 4 bases, J lost 8 bases, and 14 bases lay in between. The CDR3 runs to 14 residues. Germline CDR1 reads SNHLY; CDR2 reads FYNNEI. CDR3 sequence (DNA): TGTGCCAGCAGTGTCTGGGTCGGGAGGGAAAAACTGTTTTTT. Translation: CASSVWVGREKLFF.

V gene TRBV7-3 combines with J gene TRBJ2-2; D remains unclear. Germline assignment: CDR1 SGHTA and CDR2 FQGTGA. CDR3 length: 15 residues. V lost 2 bases to trimming and J lost 0 bases, with 7 bases between them. The CDR3 nucleotides are TGTGCCAGCAGCTTAGGGCAGACGAACACCGGGGAGCTGTTTTTT. Translated, it gives CASSLGQTNTGELFF.

This clone was observed once. The V gene is TRBV7-2, the J gene TRBJ1-6; no clear D. The germline V gene encodes CDR1 SGHTA and CDR2 FQGNSA. V was trimmed by 3 bases and J by 9 bases, leaving 6 bases between them. This CDR3 spans 12 amino acids. Written as DNA, the CDR3 is TGTGCCAGCAGCTTTTCAATTTCACCCCTCCACTTT. This encodes CASSFSISPLHF.

The V gene is TRBV7-9, the J gene TRBJ1-4, with 7 bases that match TRBD1. Trimming removed 1 base from V and 8 bases from J; junction bases left unmatched: 7. This CDR3 is 15 amino acids long. The germline CDR1 and CDR2 sequences are SEHNR and FQNEAQ (reference sequence). The CDR3, as DNA: TGTGCCAGCAGCTTAGGACAGGGAAGGAACGAAAAACTGTTTTTT. This translates into CASSLGQGRNEKLFF.

The V and J genes are TRBV5-1 and TRBJ1-2; D is uncertain. In germline, CDR1 is SGHRS, CDR2 YFSETQ. CDR3 size: 15 residues. V was cut by 1 base and J by 0 bases, with 10 bases left in between. The CDR3 sequence is CASSLITDTNYGYTF. CDR3 DNA sequence: TGCGCCAGCAGCTTGATCACAGATACTAACTATGGCTACACCTTC.

CDR3 amino acids: CASSWSLNQPQHF. As DNA, the CDR3 is TGTGCCAGCAGCTGGTCGTTGAACCAGCCCCAGCATTTT. V and J are TRBV6-5 and TRBJ1-5; D not resolved. Germline CDR1 and CDR2: MNHEY and SVGAGI. Between the trimmed V and J ends, which lost 6 bases and 7 bases, there was a span of 13 bases. The CDR3 spans 13 residues.

The V call is TRBV28, the J call TRBJ2-5; TRBD1 aligns across 7 bases. The length of the CDR3 is 21 residues. Germline V gives CDR1 MDHEN, CDR2 SYDVKM. V lost 5 bases and J lost 1; bases outside the gene matches: 25. In nucleotides, the CDR3 is TGTGCCAGCAGTCCCCTTATAAAAGCCGGGACAGATAAAACCTTCCAAGAGACCCAGTACTTC. Protein sequence: CASSPLIKAGTDKTFQETQYF.

Concerning this clone itself: Within the sample, other DNA sequences also encode this same CDR3. J is TRBJ2-5 and V is TRBV11-2, with 7 bases lining up with TRBD1. The CDR3 has 13 residues. Trimming cost V 5 bases and J 2 bases; bases outside gene matches: 2. Germline CDR1 SGHAT, CDR2 FQNNGV. The CDR3 region has the DNA TGTGCCAGCAGCCGGGACAGTCAAGAGACCCAGTACTTC. It translates to CASSRDSQETQYF.

V usage is TRBV9 and J usage is TRBJ1-1; D remains ambiguous. The germline CDR1 and CDR2 sequences are SGDLS and YYNGEE. There are 12 residues in the CDR3. V gave up 1 base and J gave up 3 bases, with 4 bases separating them. CDR3 coding DNA: TGTGCCAGCAGCGTAATGGACACTGAAGCTTTCTTT. The encoded protein is CASSVMDTEAFF.

The CDR3: CASSQGLAGWGTQYF. CDR3 DNA sequence: TGTGCCAGCAGCCAGGGACTAGCGGGGTGGGGGACCCAGTACTTC. The rearrangement joins TRBV3-1 (or the pseudogene TRBV3-2) to TRBJ2-5, with 13 bases that match TRBD2. This CDR3 spans 15 amino acids. CDR1 and CDR2 (germline): LGHDT, YNNKEL (reference sequence). Losses at the gene ends were 3 bases for V and 7 bases for J; bases not matched to a gene: 5.

V and J are TRBV2 and TRBJ1-2, with D maybe TRBD1 (6 bases). Looked up from germline, CDR1 is SNHLY and CDR2 is FYNNEI. CDR3 length: 13 residues. Trimming shortened V by 7 bases and J by 4 bases, and 13 bases separated the two germline ends. The CDR3 DNA is TGTGCCAGCACCACGGGACACTTCTATGGCTACACCTTC. Amino acid sequence: CASTTGHFYGYTF.

The chain carries TRBV5-1 and TRBJ1-2; D might be TRBD1 (5 bases). Trimming shortened V by 1 base and J by 7 bases, and 14 bases separated the two germline ends. Germline V gives CDR1 SGHRS, CDR2 YFSETQ. CDR3 length equals 14 residues. The CDR3 coding sequence is TGCGCCAGCAGCTTGTCACAGGCAGATGTTGGCTACACCTTC. As protein: CASSLSQADVGYTF.

CDR3 DNA sequence: TGTGCCAGCAGTGGGGGTGGGAGCTCCTACGAGCAGTACGTC. It encodes CASSGGGSSYEQYV. The chain recombines TRBV28 with TRBJ2-7, with D possibly called TRBD1 or TRBD2 (5 bases each). CDR1 MDHEN and CDR2 SYDVKM come from the germline V gene. Trimming stripped 5 bases from V and 0 bases from J, with 11 bases between. CDR3 length: 14 amino acids.

J is TRBJ1-2 and V is TRBV3-1 (or the pseudogene TRBV3-2); D is unresolved. V was cut by 7 bases and J by 4 bases, with 13 bases left in between. Germline assignment: CDR1 LGHDT and CDR2 YNNKEL (reference sequence). This CDR3 is built from 13 residues. CDR3 amino acids: CASKLAGAYGYTF. CDR3 bases: TGTGCCAGCAAGTTGGCGGGAGCCTATGGCTACACCTTC.